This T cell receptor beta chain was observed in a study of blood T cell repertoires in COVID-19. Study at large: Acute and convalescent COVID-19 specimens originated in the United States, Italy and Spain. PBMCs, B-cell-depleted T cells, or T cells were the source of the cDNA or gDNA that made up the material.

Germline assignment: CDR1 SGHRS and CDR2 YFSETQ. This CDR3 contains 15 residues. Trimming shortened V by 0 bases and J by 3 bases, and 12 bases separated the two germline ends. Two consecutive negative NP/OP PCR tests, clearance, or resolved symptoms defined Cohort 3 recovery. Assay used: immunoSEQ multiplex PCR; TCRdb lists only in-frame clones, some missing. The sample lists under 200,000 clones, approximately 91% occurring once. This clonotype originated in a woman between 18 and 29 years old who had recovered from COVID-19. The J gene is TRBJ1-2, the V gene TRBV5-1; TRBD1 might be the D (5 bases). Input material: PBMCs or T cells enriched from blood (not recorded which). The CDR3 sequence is CASSLELGTHYGYTF. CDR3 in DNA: TGCGCCAGCAGCTTGGAGCTCGGGACTCACTATGGCTACACCTTC.